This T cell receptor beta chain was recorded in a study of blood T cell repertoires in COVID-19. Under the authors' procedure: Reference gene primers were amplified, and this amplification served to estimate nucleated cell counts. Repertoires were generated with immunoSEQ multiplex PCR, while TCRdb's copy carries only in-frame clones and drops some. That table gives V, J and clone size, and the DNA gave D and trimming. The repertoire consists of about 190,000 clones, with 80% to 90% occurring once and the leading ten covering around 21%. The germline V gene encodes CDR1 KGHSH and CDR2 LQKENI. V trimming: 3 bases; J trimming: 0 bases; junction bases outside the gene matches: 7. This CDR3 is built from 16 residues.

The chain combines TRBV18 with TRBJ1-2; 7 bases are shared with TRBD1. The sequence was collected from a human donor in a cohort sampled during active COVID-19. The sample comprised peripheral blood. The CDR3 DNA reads TGTGCCAGCTCACCCATAACAGGGGCGGCTAACTATGGCTACACCTTC. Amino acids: CASSPITGAANYGYTF.